What follows are 8 T cell receptor beta chains derived from one specimen sequenced in a study of prognosis after radiotherapy for stage I lung cancer. Template was genomic DNA; TCR beta CDR3 amplified in two multiplex PCR rounds. The use of primers specific to each TRBV and TRBJ gene characterized first-round PCR. TCRdb re-called the multiplex PCR reads through MiXCR, storing one row per CDR3 protein. The sample holds nearly 25,000 distinct CDR3 sequences; approximately 35% are singletons and the top ten take approximately 67%. The sequencing here drew on PBMCs, taken before or after stereotactic body radiation therapy (not recorded which). The receptors here all came from a donor over 45 with non-small cell lung cancer.

The chain carries TRBV2 and TRBJ1-2; no clear D. V was shortened by 7 bases and J by 3 bases, with 12 bases between the two germline ends. Germline V gives CDR1 SNHLY, CDR2 FYNNEI. CDR3 length: 13 amino acids. CDR3 residues: CASTVGGYYGYTF. The DNA of the CDR3 is TGTGCCAGCACCGTAGGTGGGTACTATGGCTACACCTTC.

This clonotype was picked up many times. The rearrangement uses TRBV6-2 or TRBV6-3 and TRBJ2-2; D is unresolved. The CDR3 runs to 14 residues. V lost 6 bases to trimming and J lost 6 bases, with 14 bases between them. From germline, CDR1 is MNHEY and CDR2 SVGEGT. Written as DNA, the CDR3 is TGTGCCAGCAGCGTTCAGCTAGAGGCCGGGGAGCTGTTTTTT. Amino acids: CASSVQLEAGELFF.

Concerning this clonotype: A much larger clone sits a single nucleotide away, making a read error possible. The J gene is TRBJ2-3, the V gene TRBV4-3, with 13 nucleotides matching TRBD2. There are 17 residues in the CDR3. Germline-derived CDR1 and CDR2 are LGHNA and YSLEER. The ends lost 2 bases at V and 5 bases at J; junction bases unmatched: 7. The CDR3, as DNA: TGCGCCAGCAGCCAATTACTAGCGGGAGGGGGGGGAGATACGCAGTATTTT. Encoded protein: CASSQLLAGGGGDTQYF.

The V call is TRBV6-1, the J call TRBJ1-2; TRBD1 might be the D (5 bases). The V gene's germline CDR1 is MNHNS and CDR2 SASEGT. V gave up 5 bases and J gave up 2 bases, with 9 bases separating them. The CDR3 length is 13 residues. CDR3 coding DNA: TGTGCCAGCAGTCGTGAGGGGAACTATGGCTACACCTTC. Protein sequence: CASSREGNYGYTF.

For this clonotype: A much bigger clone sits one base away, suggesting this may be a read error. The chain links TRBV18 to TRBJ2-1; tentative D call: TRBD1 (5 bases). The CDR3 is 11 amino acids. V dropped 3 bases and J dropped 15 bases, with 12 bases sitting between them. Looked up from germline, CDR1 is KGHSH and CDR2 is LQKENI. CDR3 DNA sequence: TGTGCCAGCTCACCCGACAGTGTCGCGTTCTTC. This sequence encodes CASSPDSVAFF.

In this sample, this clonotype turned up many times. The rearrangement uses TRBV7-2 and TRBJ2-3, with D unclear. This CDR3 spans 15 amino acids. The V gene lost 1 base and the J gene lost 4 bases, with 12 bases spanning the gap. Germline CDR1 is SGHTA and CDR2 is FQGNSA. The CDR3 DNA follows: TGTGCCAGCAGCTTAGGGGGTTACCCTCCAGATACGCAGTATTTT. It is translated as CASSLGGYPPDTQYF.

To note about this clonotype: The junction shows a germline mismatch at one end, possibly a read error. The CDR3 loop reads CSARDPNLGLAEFRETKYF. CDR3 nucleotides: TGCAGTGCTAGAGATCCCAACCTCGGACTAGCGGAGTTCCGAGAGACCAAGTACTTC. The chain is built from TRBV20-1 and TRBJ2-5, with 10 nucleotides matching TRBD2. In germline, CDR1 is DFQATT, CDR2 SNEGSKA (reference sequence). This CDR3 is built from 19 residues.

This CDR3 is CATSDPLRLGSTDTQYF. The CDR3 bases are TGTGCCACCAGTGACCCCCTCAGGTTAGGGAGCACAGATACGCAGTATTTT. The chain recombines TRBV24-1 with TRBJ2-3, with no clear D. This CDR3 contains 17 residues. Trimming pared 4 bases from V and 0 bases from J, leaving 16 bases between. Germline CDR1 KGHDR, CDR2 SFDVKD.